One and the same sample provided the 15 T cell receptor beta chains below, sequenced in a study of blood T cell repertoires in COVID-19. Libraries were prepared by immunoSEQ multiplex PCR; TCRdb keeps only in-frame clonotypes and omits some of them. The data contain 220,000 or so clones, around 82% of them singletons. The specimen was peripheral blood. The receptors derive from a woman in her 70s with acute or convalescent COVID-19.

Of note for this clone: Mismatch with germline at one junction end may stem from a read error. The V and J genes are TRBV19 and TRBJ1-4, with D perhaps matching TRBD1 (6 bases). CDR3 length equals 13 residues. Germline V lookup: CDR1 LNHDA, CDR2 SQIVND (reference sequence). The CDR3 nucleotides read TGTGTCAGTAGTATGGGGACAAACGAAAAACTGTTTTTT. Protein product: CVSSMGTNEKLFF.

The CDR3 here is CAIRPGLAGPSTDTQYF. CDR3 in DNA: TGTGCCATCAGACCGGGACTAGCGGGACCTAGCACAGATACGCAGTATTTT. V and J are TRBV10-3 and TRBJ2-3, with 13 bases identical to TRBD2. The CDR3 totals 17 residues. V dropped 6 bases and J dropped 0; count of bases not matched to a gene: 6. Germline values: CDR1 ENHRY, CDR2 SYGVKD.

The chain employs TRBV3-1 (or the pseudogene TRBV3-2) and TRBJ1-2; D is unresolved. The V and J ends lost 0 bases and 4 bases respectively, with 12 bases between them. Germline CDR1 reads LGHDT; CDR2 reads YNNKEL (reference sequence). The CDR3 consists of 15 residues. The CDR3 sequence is CASSQDTTPTYGYTF. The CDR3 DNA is TGTGCCAGCAGCCAAGACACAACACCCACCTATGGCTACACCTTC.

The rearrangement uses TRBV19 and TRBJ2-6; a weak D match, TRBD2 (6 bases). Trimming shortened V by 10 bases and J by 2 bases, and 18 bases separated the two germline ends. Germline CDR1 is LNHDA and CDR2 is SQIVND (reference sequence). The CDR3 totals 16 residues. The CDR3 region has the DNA TGTGCCACCTGGGACTCCCGGGGAGCTGGGGCCAACGTCCTGACTTTC. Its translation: CATWDSRGAGANVLTF.

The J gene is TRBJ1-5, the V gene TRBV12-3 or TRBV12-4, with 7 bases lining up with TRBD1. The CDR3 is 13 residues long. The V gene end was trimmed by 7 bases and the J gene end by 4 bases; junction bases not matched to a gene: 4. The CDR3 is CASTPQGNQPQHF. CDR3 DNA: TGTGCCAGCACCCCACAGGGGAATCAGCCCCAGCATTTT.

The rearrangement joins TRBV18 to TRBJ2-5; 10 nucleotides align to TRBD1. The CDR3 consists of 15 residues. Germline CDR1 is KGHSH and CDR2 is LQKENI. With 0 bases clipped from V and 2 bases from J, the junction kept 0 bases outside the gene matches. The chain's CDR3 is CASSPPGQGQETQYF. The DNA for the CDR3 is TGTGCCAGCTCACCACCGGGACAGGGGCAAGAGACCCAGTACTTC. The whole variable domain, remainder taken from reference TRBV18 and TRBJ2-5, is NAGVMQNPRHLVRRRGQEARLRCSPMKGHSHVYWYRQLPEEGLKFMVYLQKENIIDESGMPKERFSAEFPKEGPSILRIQQVVRGDSAAYFCASSPPGQGQETQYFGPGTRLLVL.

The CDR3 bases are TGTGCCAGCAGCCCTTTTTTCTCTAGCGGATCCTACAATGAGCAGTTCTTC. Its translation is CASSPFFSSGSYNEQFF. The rearrangement joins TRBV7-2 to TRBJ2-1, with 7 bases fitting TRBD2. The CDR3 sequence is 17 residues long. V lost 5 bases to trimming and J lost 1 base; unmatched junction nucleotides: 11. Germline-derived CDR1 and CDR2 are SGHTA and FQGNSA. The full variable domain, with the rest looked up from reference TRBV7-2 and TRBJ2-1, is GAGVSQSPSNKVTEKGKDVELRCDPISGHTALYWYRQSLGQGLEFLIYFQGNSAPDKSGLPSDRFSAERTGGSVSTLTIQRTQQEDSAVYLCASSPFFSSGSYNEQFFGPGTRLTVL.

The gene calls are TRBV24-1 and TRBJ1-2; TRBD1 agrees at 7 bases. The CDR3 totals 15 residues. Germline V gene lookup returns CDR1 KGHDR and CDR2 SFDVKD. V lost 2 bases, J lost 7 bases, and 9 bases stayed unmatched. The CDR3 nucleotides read TGTGCCACCAGTGATTCTACAGGGGCCCTCCCTGGCTACACCTTC. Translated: CATSDSTGALPGYTF.

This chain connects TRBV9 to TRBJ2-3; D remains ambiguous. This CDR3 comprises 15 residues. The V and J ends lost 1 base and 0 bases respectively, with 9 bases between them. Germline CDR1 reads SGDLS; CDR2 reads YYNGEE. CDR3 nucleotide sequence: TGTGCCAGCAGCGTACAGATCGATAGCACAGATACGCAGTATTTT. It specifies CASSVQIDSTDTQYF. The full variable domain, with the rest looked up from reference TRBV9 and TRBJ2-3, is DSGVTQTPKHLITATGQRVTLRCSPRSGDLSVYWYQQSLDQGLQFLIQYYNGEERAKGNILERFSAQQFPDLHSELNLSSLELGDSALYFCASSVQIDSTDTQYFGPGTRLTVL.

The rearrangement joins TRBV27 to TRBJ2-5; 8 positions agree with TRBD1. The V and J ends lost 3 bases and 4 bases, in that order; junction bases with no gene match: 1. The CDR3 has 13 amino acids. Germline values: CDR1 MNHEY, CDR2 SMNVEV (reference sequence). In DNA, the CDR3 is TGTGCCAGCAGTTTTCAGGGGGCAGAGACCCAGTACTTC. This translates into CASSFQGAETQYF.

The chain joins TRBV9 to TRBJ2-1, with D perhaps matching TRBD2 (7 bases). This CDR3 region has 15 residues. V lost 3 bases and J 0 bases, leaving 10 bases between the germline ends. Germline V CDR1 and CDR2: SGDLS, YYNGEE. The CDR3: CASSEGGDSYNEQFF. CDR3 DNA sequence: TGTGCCAGCAGCGAGGGGGGGGACTCCTACAATGAGCAGTTCTTC. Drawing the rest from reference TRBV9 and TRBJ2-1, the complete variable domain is DSGVTQTPKHLITATGQRVTLRCSPRSGDLSVYWYQQSLDQGLQFLIQYYNGEERAKGNILERFSAQQFPDLHSELNLSSLELGDSALYFCASSEGGDSYNEQFFGPGTRLTVL.

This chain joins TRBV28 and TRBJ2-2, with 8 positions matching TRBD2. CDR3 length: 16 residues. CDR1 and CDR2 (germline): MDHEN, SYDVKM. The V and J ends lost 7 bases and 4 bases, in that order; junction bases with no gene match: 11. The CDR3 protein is CASMRQAGGGTGELFF. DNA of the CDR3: TGTGCCAGCATGAGGCAGGCGGGAGGAGGCACCGGGGAGCTGTTTTTT.

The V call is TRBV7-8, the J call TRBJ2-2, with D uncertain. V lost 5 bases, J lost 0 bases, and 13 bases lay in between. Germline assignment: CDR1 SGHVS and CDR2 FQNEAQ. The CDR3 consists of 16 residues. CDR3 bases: TGTGCCAGCAGCGCACGGGTAGAGGCGAACACCGGGGAGCTGTTTTTT. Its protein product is CASSARVEANTGELFF.

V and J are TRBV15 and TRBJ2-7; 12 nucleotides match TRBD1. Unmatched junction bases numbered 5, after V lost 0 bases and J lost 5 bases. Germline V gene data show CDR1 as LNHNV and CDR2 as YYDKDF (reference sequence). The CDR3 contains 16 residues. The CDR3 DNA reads TGTGCCACCAGCAGAGAAACGGGACAGGGGGCCCACGAGCAGTACTTC. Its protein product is CATSRETGQGAHEQYF.

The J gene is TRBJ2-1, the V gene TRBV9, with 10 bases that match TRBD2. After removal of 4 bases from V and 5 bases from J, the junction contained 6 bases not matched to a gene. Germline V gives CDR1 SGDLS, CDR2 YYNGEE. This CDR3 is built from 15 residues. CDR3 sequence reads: CASSTAGGPDNEQFF. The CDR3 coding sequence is TGTGCCAGCAGCACAGCGGGAGGGCCGGACAATGAGCAGTTCTTC.